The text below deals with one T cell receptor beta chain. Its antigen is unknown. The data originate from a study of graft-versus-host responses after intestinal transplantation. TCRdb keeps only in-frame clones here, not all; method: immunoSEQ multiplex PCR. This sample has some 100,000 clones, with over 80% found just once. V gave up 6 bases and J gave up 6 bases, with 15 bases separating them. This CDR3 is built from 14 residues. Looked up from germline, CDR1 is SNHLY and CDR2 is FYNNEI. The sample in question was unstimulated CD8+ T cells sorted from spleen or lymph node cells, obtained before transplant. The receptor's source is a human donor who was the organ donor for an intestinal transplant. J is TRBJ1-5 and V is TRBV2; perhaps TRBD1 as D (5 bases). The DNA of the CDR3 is TGTGCCAGCAGAGGGACTGGGCAGGGTCAGCCCCAGCATTTT. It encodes CASRGTGQGQPQHF.